Reported below is one T cell receptor (beta chain). The sample is drawn from a study of shared clonotypes between healthy human individuals. The CDR3 is 16 amino acids. V gave up 4 bases and J gave up 1 base, with 13 bases separating them. Germline-derived CDR1 and CDR2 are KGHSH and LQKENI. Assay used: immunoSEQ multiplex PCR; TCRdb lists only in-frame clones, some missing. There are millions of clones in the sample; around 95% occur only once, and under 0.15% lies in the top ten. The V gene is TRBV18, the J gene TRBJ1-4; possibly TRBD1 for D (6 bases). The receptor's source is a man between 18 and 29 years old in good health. The sample taken for sequencing was naive CD4+ T cells sorted from blood. Subset defined: CD45RA+ positively selected. CDR3 nucleotides: TGTGCCAGCTCACTCGGAGGGGGTGGAACTAATGAAAAACTGTTTTTT. It codes for CASSLGGGGTNEKLFF. The variable domain in full, with the rest retrieved from reference TRBV18 and TRBJ1-4, is NAGVMQNPRHLVRRRGQEARLRCSPMKGHSHVYWYRQLPEEGLKFMVYLQKENIIDESGMPKERFSAEFPKEGPSILRIQQVVRGDSAAYFCASSLGGGGTNEKLFFGSGTQLSVL.